Listed below are T cell receptor beta chains from one sample, sequenced in a study of molecular identifiers for immune sequencing clone quantification. Via MiXCR, TCRdb re-called the PCR reads, giving one row per CDR3 protein. The sample yields about 630,000 distinct CDR3 sequences, about 25% seen once. The sequenced sample consisted of naive CD8+ T cells from blood, with Jurkat cell RNA spiked in. Receptors were obtained from a human donor in good health. Some libraries in this study had Jurkat cell RNA spiked in. Both conserved end residues are part of each CDR3. Fields, in order: V gene, J gene, CDR3 protein.

>TRBV5-1|TRBJ1-1
CASSLGGREATEAFF
>TRBV24-1|TRBJ1-2
CATSDLTGMDGYTF
>TRBV30|TRBJ2-7
CACDSSYEQYF
>TRBV19|TRBJ2-3
CASSEVNTQYF
>TRBV19|TRBJ2-2
CASSIVPGQTGELFF
>TRBV6-1|TRBJ2-7
CASSEGGNTYEQYF
>TRBV6-6|TRBJ1-1
CASTPTRGQGTEAFF
>TRBV5-6|TRBJ2-7
CASSLGLAGARYEQYF
>TRBV6-5|TRBJ1-5
CASSYQGTGPQHF
>TRBV28|TRBJ2-3
CASSPPLRTGVADTQYF
>TRBV14|TRBJ2-1
CASSQFYRGSSYNEQFF
>TRBV3-1|TRBJ2-3
CASSQVSTSGGGPHTDTQYF
>TRBV6-1|TRBJ1-1
CASSEARGGLNTEAFF
>TRBV4-1|TRBJ2-2
CASSQAYPAGTGYYGELFF
>TRBV7-3|TRBJ2-3
CASSLGQGLEDTQYF
>TRBV28|TRBJ2-3
CATARGLTDTQYF
>TRBV10-3|TRBJ2-1
CAISDLNQGGEQFF
>TRBV7-6|TRBJ2-1
CASSPRDGTYNEQFF
>TRBV2|TRBJ2-6
CASSQAGSGANVLTF
>TRBV4-2|TRBJ1-5
CASSQNDRVGQPQHF
>TRBV4-1|TRBJ2-2
CASSQAGLPNTGELFF
>TRBV7-7|TRBJ2-2
CASSPWTGEYTGELFF
>TRBV20-1|TRBJ2-1
CSARLLNEQFF
>TRBV6-2/TRBV6-3|TRBJ1-1
CASSYLSGGVEAFF
>TRBV29-1|TRBJ2-5
CSVDIGHVEETQYF
>TRBV7-9|TRBJ2-3
CASSPPRGSIDTQYF
>TRBV6-9|TRBJ2-2
CASSYSPTGELFF
>TRBV10-2|TRBJ2-7
CASSDGPTSYEQYF
>TRBV10-3|TRBJ2-7
CAISDDRRRSYEQYF
>TRBV27|TRBJ1-1
CASSLFSPTGANTEAFF
>TRBV2|TRBJ1-2
CASSEAFRQPPRTSNYGYTF
>TRBV30|TRBJ1-1
CAWSVIITAEAFF
>TRBV27|TRBJ1-5
CASSLQRSSQPQHF
>TRBV6-2/TRBV6-3|TRBJ1-5
CASSTPSNQPQHF
>TRBV20-1|TRBJ2-3
CSARDRTVLISTDTQYF
>TRBV5-6|TRBJ2-7
CASSLEGTGYEQYF
>TRBV4-1|TRBJ2-1
CASSQDSGYTYNEQFF
>TRBV9|TRBJ2-3
CASTLGQTSTDTQYF
>TRBV4-3|TRBJ1-1
CASSQDRGVMNTEAFF
>TRBV19|TRBJ2-3
CASSIGGAGGDTDTQYF
>TRBV14|TRBJ2-7
CASSPEGYGRVGLSEQYF
>TRBV11-2|TRBJ2-1
CASSLERGNYNEQFF
>TRBV6-2/TRBV6-3|TRBJ2-1
CASSYAAGRRGNEQFF
>TRBV9|TRBJ2-7
CASSGKDRGFFEQYF
>TRBV12-3/TRBV12-4|TRBJ1-1
CASTHGQAFF
>TRBV7-2|TRBJ2-1
CASSSLAGAYNEQFF
>TRBV7-9|TRBJ2-3
CASSPQGSGGADTQYF
>TRBV27|TRBJ2-1
CASSMGLASYNEQFF
>TRBV30|TRBJ2-1
CAWTPRTAPSYNEQFF
>TRBV7-9|TRBJ2-4
CASSPMWDNIQYF
>TRBV20-1|TRBJ2-7
CSAGGTSGVYEQYF
>TRBV11-2|TRBJ2-3
CASSHGLASTDTQYF
>TRBV29-1|TRBJ2-2
CSVPQGANTGELFF
>TRBV11-2|TRBJ2-2
CASSSATSLILEGGELFF
>TRBV7-8|TRBJ2-7
CASSPGTKYEQYF
>TRBV12-5|TRBJ2-2
CASGLVPHGELFF
>TRBV15|TRBJ2-5
CATSRVDRSLNGETQYF
>TRBV12-3/TRBV12-4|TRBJ2-5
CASSAVLETQYF
>TRBV2|TRBJ2-2
CASSKQPPGGITGELFF